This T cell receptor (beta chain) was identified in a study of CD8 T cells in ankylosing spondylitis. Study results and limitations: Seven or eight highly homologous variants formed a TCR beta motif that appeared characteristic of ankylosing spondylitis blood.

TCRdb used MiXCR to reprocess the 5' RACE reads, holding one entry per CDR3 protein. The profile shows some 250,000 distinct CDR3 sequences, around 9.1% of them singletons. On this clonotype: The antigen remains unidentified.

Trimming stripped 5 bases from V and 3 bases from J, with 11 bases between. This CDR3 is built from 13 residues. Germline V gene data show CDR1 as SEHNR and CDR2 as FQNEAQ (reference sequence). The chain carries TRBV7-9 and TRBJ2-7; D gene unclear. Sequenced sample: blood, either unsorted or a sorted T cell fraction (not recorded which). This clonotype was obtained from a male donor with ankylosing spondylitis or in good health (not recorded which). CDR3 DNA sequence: TGTGCCAGCAGCCATATCTCAAGCTACGAGCAGTACTTC. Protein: CASSHISSYEQYF.